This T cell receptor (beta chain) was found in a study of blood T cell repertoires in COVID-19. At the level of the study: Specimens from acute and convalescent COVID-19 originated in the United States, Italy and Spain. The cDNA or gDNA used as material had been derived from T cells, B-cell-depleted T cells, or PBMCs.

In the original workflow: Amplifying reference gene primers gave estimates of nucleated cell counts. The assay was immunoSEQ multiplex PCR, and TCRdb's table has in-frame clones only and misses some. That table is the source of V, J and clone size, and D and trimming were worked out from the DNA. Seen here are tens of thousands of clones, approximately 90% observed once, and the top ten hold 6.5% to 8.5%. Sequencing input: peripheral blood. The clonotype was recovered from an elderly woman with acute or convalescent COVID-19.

The CDR3 DNA is TGTGCCAGCAGTTTACGGCGGGCAGTCTCTGGAAACACCATATATTTT. It yields the protein CASSLRRAVSGNTIYF. V is TRBV27 and J is TRBJ1-3; no reliable D call. CDR3 length: 16 amino acids. The germline gives CDR1 MNHEY, CDR2 SMNVEV (reference sequence). The V gene lost 2 bases and the J gene lost 0 bases, with 11 bases spanning the gap.